These 16 T cell receptor beta chains originate from one sample sequenced in a study of shared clonotypes between healthy human individuals. The table came from immunoSEQ multiplex PCR; TCRdb's copy has only in-frame clones and leaves some out. Of about 600,000 clones in the sample, about 95% were seen once. Terminally differentiated effector memory CD45RA+ cells were excluded from the naive CD8 cells, which were CD45RO-negative and positively selected for CCR7. The sample was naive CD8+ T cells sorted from blood. These receptors originate from a woman in her thirties in good health.

The rearrangement uses TRBV9 and TRBJ2-7; D remains ambiguous. The length of the CDR3 is 11 residues. Trimming pared 2 bases from V and 1 base from J, leaving 1 base between. From germline, CDR1 is SGDLS and CDR2 YYNGEE. The CDR3 is CASSVSYEQYF. The CDR3 region has the DNA TGTGCCAGCAGCGTTTCCTACGAGCAGTACTTC. Full variable domain (missing parts from reference TRBV9 and TRBJ2-7): DSGVTQTPKHLITATGQRVTLRCSPRSGDLSVYWYQQSLDQGLQFLIQYYNGEERAKGNILERFSAQQFPDLHSELNLSSLELGDSALYFCASSVSYEQYFGPGTRLTVT.

This chain links TRBV9 with TRBJ2-1; no definite D call. Looked up from germline, CDR1 is SGDLS and CDR2 is YYNGEE. This CDR3 spans 11 amino acids. V gave up 7 bases and J gave up 9 bases, with 11 bases separating them. The CDR3 region has the DNA TGTGCCAGCGGGTCTCCTAGTGAGCAGTTCTTC. Translation: CASGSPSEQFF.

This clone was counted once. V is TRBV19 and J is TRBJ1-4; D is possibly TRBD1 (6 bases). Between the trimmed V and J ends, which lost 5 bases and 8 bases, there was a span of 27 bases. CDR3 length equals 18 residues. The germline CDR1 and CDR2 sequences are LNHDA and SQIVND (reference sequence). CDR3: CASSPSGTTLPMGEKLFF. The CDR3 DNA follows: TGTGCCAGTAGTCCGTCCGGGACAACCCTCCCCATGGGGGAAAAACTGTTTTTT.

CDR3 nucleotide sequence: TGTGCCATCAGTGAGTCGACTCAGGCGCAGGGGAGGATGAACACTGAAGCTTTCTTT. It encodes CAISESTQAQGRMNTEAFF. V usage is TRBV10-3 and J usage is TRBJ1-1; D may be TRBD1 (6 bases). The CDR3 covers 19 residues. Germline V CDR1 and CDR2: ENHRY, SYGVKD. Trimming took 0 bases from V and 0 from J, leaving 20 bases between them.

The chain has TRBV5-5 and TRBJ2-1; 10 bases agree with TRBD2. V trimming: 5 bases; J trimming: 4 bases; junction bases outside the gene matches: 3. Germline V lookup: CDR1 SGHKS, CDR2 YYEKEE (reference sequence). The CDR3 is 14 residues long. The DNA of the CDR3 is TGTGCCAGCAGTGGGACTAGCGAATACAATGAGCAGTTCTTC. The encoded protein is CASSGTSEYNEQFF.

DNA of the CDR3: TGCGCCAACTGGAAGAGCTCTGGAAACACCATATATTTT. Translated, it gives CANWKSSGNTIYF. The chain carries TRBV10-2 and TRBJ1-3; D not certain. Germline CDR1 and CDR2: WSHSY and SAAADI. Trimming cost V 10 bases and J 0 bases, with 10 bases left between them. CDR3 size: 13 residues.

CDR3 nucleotide sequence: TGCGCCAGCAGCCAAGAGACAGGGACTCACACCGGGGAGCTGTTTTTT. Amino acid sequence: CASSQETGTHTGELFF. The V gene is TRBV4-1, the J gene TRBJ2-2, with D perhaps TRBD1 (7 bases). The germline V gene has CDR1 MGHRA and CDR2 YSYEKL. V dropped 0 bases and J dropped 3 bases, with 11 bases sitting between them. CDR3 length equals 16 residues.

This CDR3 is CASSLAGEYEQYF. CDR3 nucleotides: TGTGCCAGCAGTTTGGCGGGAGAGTACGAGCAGTACTTC. The J gene is TRBJ2-7, the V gene TRBV28, with 7 nucleotides matching TRBD2. The J segment lost 4 bases and the V segment lost 3 bases, leaving 3 bases of the junction unmatched. Germline V CDR1 and CDR2: MDHEN, SYDVKM. CDR3 size: 13 residues.

The rearrangement joins TRBV4-2 to TRBJ2-2, with 14 bases lining up with TRBD2. The germline CDR1 and CDR2 sequences are LGHNA and YNFKEQ. The CDR3 consists of 18 residues. Losses at the gene ends were 3 bases for V and 2 bases for J; bases not matched to a gene: 5. CDR3 in amino acids: CASSQGLAGVLNTGELFF. The CDR3 DNA reads as TGTGCCAGCAGCCAGGGACTAGCGGGAGTCTTAAACACCGGGGAGCTGTTTTTT.

The rearrangement links TRBV10-3 to TRBJ2-7; D is unclear. The CDR3 is 11 residues long. Trimming took 9 bases from V and 5 from J, leaving 11 bases between them. Per germline, CDR1 ENHRY and CDR2 SYGVKD. CDR3 residues: CAIGPGHEQYF. Written as DNA, the CDR3 is TGTGCCATAGGACCGGGCCACGAGCAGTACTTC.

The chain links TRBV7-3 to TRBJ2-1, with 11 bases matching TRBD2. CDR3 size: 16 residues. The trim removed 4 bases at V and 7 bases at J, leaving 9 bases unmatched. CDR1 SGHTA and CDR2 FQGTGA come from the germline V gene. The CDR3 spells CASSSLLAGVGNEQFF. The CDR3 DNA is TGTGCCAGCAGCTCATTACTAGCGGGAGTAGGAAATGAGCAGTTCTTC.

The rearrangement joins TRBV28 to TRBJ2-2; 11 nucleotides agree with TRBD2. This CDR3 is 16 amino acids long. Germline V gives CDR1 MDHEN, CDR2 SYDVKM. V shed 4 bases, J shed 7 bases, and the junction held 8 bases outside the gene matches. The CDR3 DNA sequence: TGTGCCAGCAGTTCCAAGACTAGCGGGACAGTCGGGGAGCTGTTTTTT. Amino acids: CASSSKTSGTVGELFF.

The chain has TRBV7-9 and TRBJ2-7, with D tentatively TRBD1 (6 bases). The CDR3 spans 14 residues. Germline loops: CDR1 SEHNR, CDR2 FQNEAQ (reference sequence). V lost 2 bases to trimming and J lost 4 bases, with 12 bases between them. The DNA of the CDR3 is TGTGCCAGCAGCTTATCCAGGGGCGGGTACGAGCAGTACTTC. This translates into CASSLSRGGYEQYF. Drawing the rest from reference TRBV7-9 and TRBJ2-7, the complete variable domain is DTGVSQNPRHKITKRGQNVTFRCDPISEHNRLYWYRQTLGQGPEFLTYFQNEAQLEKSRLLSDRFSAERPKGSFSTLEIQRTEQGDSAMYLCASSLSRGGYEQYFGPGTRLTVT.

The chain recombines TRBV27 with TRBJ2-7, with 9 bases fitting TRBD2. In germline, CDR1 is MNHEY, CDR2 SMNVEV (reference sequence). The ends lost 3 bases at V and 3 bases at J; junction bases unmatched: 3. There are 14 residues in the CDR3. The DNA of the CDR3 is TGTGCCAGCAGTTTGGCGGGAGGGTTCTACGAGCAGTACTTC. This gives the protein CASSLAGGFYEQYF.

This clone appeared a single time. The J gene is TRBJ2-7, the V gene TRBV27; D might be TRBD2 (6 bases). The CDR3 has 14 amino acids. Germline V lookup: CDR1 MNHEY, CDR2 SMNVEV (reference sequence). V lost 2 bases and J lost 5, with 13 bases in between. As DNA, the CDR3 is TGTGCCAGCAGTTTAATAGGGGCGGGACACGAGCAGTACTTC. Protein: CASSLIGAGHEQYF.

For this clone: The same CDR3 also results from other DNA sequences found in this sample. The V gene is TRBV6-5, the J gene TRBJ2-1; D gene uncertain. This CDR3 has 12 amino acids. The germline CDR1 and CDR2 sequences are MNHEY and SVGAGI. V was cut by 0 bases and J by 10 bases, with 7 bases left in between. The CDR3 here is CASSYSGREQFF. In nucleotides, the CDR3 is TGTGCCAGCAGTTACTCCGGGCGGGAGCAGTTCTTC.